The clone carrying this T cell receptor (beta chain) was detected ten times or more. These data belong to a study of low-dose radiotherapy and immunotherapy resistance in tumors. In the study overall: Intravenous cyclophosphamide 200 mg/m2 was given every two weeks, one day before radiation and immunotherapy.

The time point: after trial treatment. This sample's treatment: LDRT plus nivolumab, ipilimumab, low-dose cyclophosphamide and aspirin (RACIN trial). Along with nivolumab and ipilimumab, donors received aspirin, low-dose cyclophosphamide and low-dose radiotherapy. Patients who could take part had advanced solid tumors with no tumor-infiltrating lymphocytes. Alpha- and beta-chain coverage of first-strand cDNA came from TRAV- and TRBV-specific primers. TCRs were put through 20 PCR cycles of amplification with Phusion. A constant-region primer and the V-primer adapter served as the primer pair. One entry per CDR3 protein results from TCRdb running MiXCR on the reads. The table has tens of thousands of distinct CDR3 sequences, about 20% seen once. The CDR3 has 15 amino acids. The germline gives CDR1 MGHDK, CDR2 SYGVNS. The V segment lost 1 base and the J segment 5 bases; nucleotides outside the gene matches: 4.

The sequence was collected from a female donor with ovarian cancer. The sample consisted of PBMCs, taken after low-dose radiotherapy plus immunotherapy. This chain connects TRBV25-1 to TRBJ1-1; 10 bases fit TRBD1. DNA for the CDR3: TGTGCCAGCAGTGAATCTGGACAGGGGGGTACTGAAGCTTTCTTT. It is translated as CASSESGQGGTEAFF.